These 11 T cell receptor beta chains were sequenced from one sample in a study of naive and memory T cell subsets. Broader study findings: Possibly reflecting memory cells re-expressing CD45RA, a few larger clonotypes occurred in naive repertoires, especially CD8.

An equimolar mix of two oligonucleotides served as the beta constant-region primer for TRBC1 and TRBC2. The ligated cDNA underwent four PCR rounds using SP2 and nested alpha and beta constant-region primers. TCRdb ran MiXCR on the UMI-ligation and nested PCR reads and lists one entry per CDR3 protein. Altogether around 160,000 distinct CDR3 sequences are present, 20% to 25% being singletons, with the ten largest covering about 0.11%. These receptors' antigens are unknown. The sequencing sample was made of naive CD4+ T cells from blood. Receptor source: a human donor in good health.

The V and J genes are TRBV7-2 and TRBJ2-3; the match to TRBD2 covers 8 bases. CDR1 and CDR2 (germline): SGHTA, FQGNSA. Unmatched junction bases numbered 5, after V lost 2 bases and J lost 4 bases. The CDR3 has 15 residues. As DNA, the CDR3 is TGTGCCAGCAGCTTATTAAGCGGGAGCCCAGATACGCAGTATTTT. Protein product: CASSLLSGSPDTQYF.

This clonotype has a count of ten or more. The rearrangement uses TRBV7-9 and TRBJ1-4; 8 bases map to TRBD1. The CDR3 covers 15 residues. J was trimmed by 4 bases and V by 5 bases; bases with no gene match: 6. Germline V CDR1 and CDR2: SEHNR, FQNEAQ (reference sequence). The CDR3 protein is CASSRPGQDNEKLFF. The CDR3 DNA reads TGTGCCAGCAGCCGACCGGGACAGGATAATGAAAAACTGTTTTTT. Looking up the rest from reference TRBV7-9 and TRBJ1-4 gives the full variable domain: DTGVSQNPRHKITKRGQNVTFRCDPISEHNRLYWYRQTLGQGPEFLTYFQNEAQLEKSRLLSDRFSAERPKGSFSTLEIQRTEQGDSAMYLCASSRPGQDNEKLFFGSGTQLSVL.

V usage is TRBV28 and J usage is TRBJ1-2, with D tentatively TRBD1 (6 bases). The CDR3 runs to 16 residues. Germline CDR1 MDHEN, CDR2 SYDVKM. The V end lost 2 bases, the J end lost 5 bases, and 18 bases lay between the germline ends. CDR3 region: CASSLTRGRPEYGYTF. The DNA of the CDR3 is TGTGCCAGCAGTTTAACTCGGGGGCGCCCCGAATATGGCTACACCTTC.

This clonotype was observed a handful of times. The V gene is TRBV14, the J gene TRBJ2-4; possibly TRBD1 or TRBD2 for D (6 bases each). The CDR3 consists of 15 residues. The V and J ends lost 2 bases and 4 bases respectively, with 12 bases between them. The V gene's germline CDR1 is SGHDN and CDR2 FVKESK. The DNA of the CDR3 is TGTGCCAGCAGCCAACCACAAGGGGGGAAAAACATTCAGTACTTC. This encodes CASSQPQGGKNIQYF.

This clonotype was found a few times. The V gene is TRBV20-1, the J gene TRBJ1-5; D is uncertain. CDR1 is DFQATT and CDR2 is SNEGSKA in the germline V gene (reference sequence). Trimming removed 3 bases from V and 4 bases from J, with 13 bases in between. CDR3 length: 14 amino acids. CDR3 amino acids: CSASGWGGNQPQHF. The CDR3 DNA sequence: TGCAGTGCTAGTGGCTGGGGTGGGAATCAGCCCCAGCATTTT.

V gene TRBV7-8 combines with J gene TRBJ2-3; 9 nucleotides line up with TRBD2. Germline values: CDR1 SGHVS, CDR2 FQNEAQ. The CDR3 has 17 amino acids. J lost 4 bases, V lost 1 base, and 9 bases had no gene match. CDR3 loop: CASSLGLAGYFSDTQYF. The CDR3 nucleotides are TGTGCCAGCAGCTTAGGCCTAGCGGGATATTTCTCAGATACGCAGTATTTT.

The chain employs TRBV12-3 or TRBV12-4 and TRBJ2-7, with D perhaps matching TRBD1 (6 bases). The V and J ends lost 8 bases and 3 bases respectively, with 20 bases between them. The CDR3 has 15 amino acids. The CDR3 here is CASCLTGTPNYEQYF. The CDR3, as DNA: TGTGCCAGCTGCTTAACCGGGACACCTAACTACGAGCAGTACTTC.

The chain couples TRBV7-8 to TRBJ2-2; a weak D match, TRBD2 (6 bases). In germline, CDR1 is SGHVS, CDR2 FQNEAQ. Deletions cut 2 bases from V and 4 bases from J, with 26 bases between. This CDR3 spans 20 amino acids. CDR3 in amino acids: CASSLRSFPGTVPGTGELFF. The CDR3, as DNA: TGTGCCAGCAGCTTAAGAAGTTTTCCAGGGACTGTCCCTGGCACCGGGGAGCTGTTTTTT. Drawing the rest from reference TRBV7-8 and TRBJ2-2, the complete variable domain is GAGVSQSPRYKVAKRGQDVALRCDPISGHVSLFWYQQALGQGPEFLTYFQNEAQLDKSGLPSDRFFAERPEGSVSTLKIQRTQQEDSAVYLCASSLRSFPGTVPGTGELFFGEGSRLTVL.

This clonotype was seen more than once but under ten times. The rearrangement uses TRBV7-2 and TRBJ1-3, with unresolved D. The CDR3 loop spans 12 amino acids. Trimming removed 5 bases from V and 4 bases from J, with 6 bases in between. Germline assignment: CDR1 SGHTA and CDR2 FQGNSA. The DNA for the CDR3 is TGTGCCAGCAGCCCGACAGGAAACACCATATATTTT. Protein product: CASSPTGNTIYF.

This clonotype was seen more than once but under ten times. J is TRBJ2-4 and V is TRBV20-1; D is unclear. Germline V gene data show CDR1 as DFQATT and CDR2 as SNEGSKA (reference sequence). V lost 0 bases and J 9 bases, leaving 9 bases between the germline ends. This CDR3 is 12 amino acids long. CDR3 nucleotide sequence: TGCAGTGCTAGAGATCATCCTTCCATTCAGTACTTC. Translating gives CSARDHPSIQYF.

This chain uses TRBV24-1 with TRBJ2-5; D is ambiguous. There are 16 residues in the CDR3. With 1 base removed from V and 2 bases from J, the gap between germline ends came to 13 bases. CDR1 is KGHDR and CDR2 is SFDVKD in the germline V gene. The CDR3 reads CATSDFSVVGQETQYF. Here the CDR3 DNA reads TGTGCCACCAGTGATTTTTCGGTCGTTGGGCAAGAGACCCAGTACTTC.